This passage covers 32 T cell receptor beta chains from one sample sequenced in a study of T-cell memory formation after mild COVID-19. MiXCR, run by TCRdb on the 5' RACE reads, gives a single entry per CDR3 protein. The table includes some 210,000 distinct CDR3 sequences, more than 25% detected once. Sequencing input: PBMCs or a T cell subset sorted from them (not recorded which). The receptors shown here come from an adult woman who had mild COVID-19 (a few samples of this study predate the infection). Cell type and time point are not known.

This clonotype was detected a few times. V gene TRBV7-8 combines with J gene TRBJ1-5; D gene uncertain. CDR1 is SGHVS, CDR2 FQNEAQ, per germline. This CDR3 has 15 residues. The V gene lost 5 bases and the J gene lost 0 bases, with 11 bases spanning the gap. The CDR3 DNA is TGTGCCAGCAGCGACCGACGGATTAGCAATCAGCCCCAGCATTTT. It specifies CASSDRRISNQPQHF.

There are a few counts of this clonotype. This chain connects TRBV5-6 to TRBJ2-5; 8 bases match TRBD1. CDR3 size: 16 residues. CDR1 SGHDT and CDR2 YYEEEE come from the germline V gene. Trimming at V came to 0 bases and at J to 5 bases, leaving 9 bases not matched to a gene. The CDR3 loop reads CASSLVADRVLETQYF. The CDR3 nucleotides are TGTGCCAGCAGCTTGGTTGCGGACAGGGTTCTGGAGACCCAGTACTTC.

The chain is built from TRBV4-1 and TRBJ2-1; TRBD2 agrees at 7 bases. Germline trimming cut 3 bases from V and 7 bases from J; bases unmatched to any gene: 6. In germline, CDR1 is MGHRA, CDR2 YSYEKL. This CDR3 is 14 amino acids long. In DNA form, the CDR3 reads TGCGCCAGCAGCCACCCGGGGCGGGGGAATGAGCAGTTCTTC. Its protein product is CASSHPGRGNEQFF.

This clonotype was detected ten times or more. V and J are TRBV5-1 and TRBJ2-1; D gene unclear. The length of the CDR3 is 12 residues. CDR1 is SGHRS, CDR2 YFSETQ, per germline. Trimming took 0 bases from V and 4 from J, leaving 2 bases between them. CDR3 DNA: TGCGCCAGCAGCTTGGAGTACAATGAGCAGTTCTTC. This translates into CASSLEYNEQFF. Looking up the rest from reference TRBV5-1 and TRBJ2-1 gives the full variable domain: KAGVTQTPRYLIKTRGQQVTLSCSPISGHRSVSWYQQTPGQGLQFLFEYFSETQRNKGNFPGRFSGRQFSNSRSEMNVSTLELGDSALYLCASSLEYNEQFFGPGTRLTVL.

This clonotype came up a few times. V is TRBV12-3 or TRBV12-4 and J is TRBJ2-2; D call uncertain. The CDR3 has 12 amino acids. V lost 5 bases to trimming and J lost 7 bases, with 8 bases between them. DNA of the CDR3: TGTGCCAGCAGTGGGGTTGGCGGGGAGCTGTTTTTT. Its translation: CASSGVGGELFF.

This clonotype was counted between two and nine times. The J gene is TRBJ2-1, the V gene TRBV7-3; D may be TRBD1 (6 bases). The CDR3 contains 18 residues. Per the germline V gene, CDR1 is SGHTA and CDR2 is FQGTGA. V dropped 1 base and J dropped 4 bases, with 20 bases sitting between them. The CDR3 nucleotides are TGTGCCAGCAGCTTAATCCGGACAGTCGGGGTACAGTACAATGAGCAGTTCTTC. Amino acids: CASSLIRTVGVQYNEQFF.

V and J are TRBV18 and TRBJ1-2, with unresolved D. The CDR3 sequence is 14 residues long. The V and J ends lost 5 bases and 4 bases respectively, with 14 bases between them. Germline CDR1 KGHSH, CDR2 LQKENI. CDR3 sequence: CASSSIPNSYGYTF. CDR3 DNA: TGTGCCAGCTCATCTATCCCTAACAGCTATGGCTACACCTTC.

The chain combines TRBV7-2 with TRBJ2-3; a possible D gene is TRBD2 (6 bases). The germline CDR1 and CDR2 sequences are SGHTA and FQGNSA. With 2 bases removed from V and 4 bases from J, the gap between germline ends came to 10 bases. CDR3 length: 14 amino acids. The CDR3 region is CASSLPSVADTQYF. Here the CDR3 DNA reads TGTGCCAGCAGCTTACCTAGCGTCGCAGATACGCAGTATTTT.

The CDR3 loop reads CASSSTGRQETQYF. The CDR3 DNA reads TGTGCCAGCAGCTCAACAGGGAGGCAAGAGACCCAGTACTTC. The chain has TRBV13 and TRBJ2-5, with D possibly being TRBD1 or TRBD2 (6 bases each). Trimming shortened V by 4 bases and J by 2 bases, and 11 bases separated the two germline ends. The CDR3 extends over 14 amino acids. Per the germline V gene, CDR1 is PRHDT and CDR2 is FYEKMQ (reference sequence). Filled out from reference TRBV13 and TRBJ2-5, the complete variable domain reads AAGVIQSPRHLIKEKRETATLKCYPIPRHDTVYWYQQGPGQDPQFLISFYEKMQSDKGSIPDRFSAQQFSDYHSELNMSSLELGDSALYFCASSSTGRQETQYFGPGTRLLVL.

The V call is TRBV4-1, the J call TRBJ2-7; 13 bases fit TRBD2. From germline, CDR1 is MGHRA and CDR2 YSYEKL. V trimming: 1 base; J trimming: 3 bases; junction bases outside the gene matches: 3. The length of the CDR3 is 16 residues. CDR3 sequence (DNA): TGCGCCAGCAGCCAAGGTGGACTAGCGGGAGTCTACGAGCAGTACTTC. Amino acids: CASSQGGLAGVYEQYF.

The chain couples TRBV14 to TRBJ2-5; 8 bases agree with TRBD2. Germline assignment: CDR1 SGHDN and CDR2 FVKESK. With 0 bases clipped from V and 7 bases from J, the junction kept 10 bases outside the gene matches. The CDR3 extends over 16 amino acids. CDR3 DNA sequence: TGTGCCAGCAGCCAAGACGGCGGGGGGCGACAACGGACCCAGTACTTC. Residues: CASSQDGGGRQRTQYF.

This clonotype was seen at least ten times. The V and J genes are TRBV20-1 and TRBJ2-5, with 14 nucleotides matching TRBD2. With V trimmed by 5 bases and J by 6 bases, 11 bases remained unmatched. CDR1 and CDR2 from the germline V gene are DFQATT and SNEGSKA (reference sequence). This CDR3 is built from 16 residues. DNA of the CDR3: TGCAGTGCTTCGACTAGCGGGAGGGCCGGGAGAAAGACCCAGTACTTC. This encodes CSASTSGRAGRKTQYF.

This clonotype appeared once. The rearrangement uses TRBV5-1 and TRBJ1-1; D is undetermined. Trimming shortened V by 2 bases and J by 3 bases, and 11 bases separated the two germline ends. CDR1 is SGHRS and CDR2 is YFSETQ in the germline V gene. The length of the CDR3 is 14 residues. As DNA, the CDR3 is TGCGCCAGCAGCTTATCGCCCGGGGACACTGAAGCTTTCTTT. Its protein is CASSLSPGDTEAFF. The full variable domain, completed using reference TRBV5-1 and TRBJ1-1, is KAGVTQTPRYLIKTRGQQVTLSCSPISGHRSVSWYQQTPGQGLQFLFEYFSETQRNKGNFPGRFSGRQFSNSRSEMNVSTLELGDSALYLCASSLSPGDTEAFFGQGTRLTVV.

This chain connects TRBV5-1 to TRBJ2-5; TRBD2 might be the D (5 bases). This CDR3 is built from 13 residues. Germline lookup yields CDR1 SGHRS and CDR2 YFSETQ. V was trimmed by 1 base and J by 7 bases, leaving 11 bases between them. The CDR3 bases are TGCGCCAGCAGCTTGAGGCTAGAGGGGACCCAGTACTTC. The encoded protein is CASSLRLEGTQYF.

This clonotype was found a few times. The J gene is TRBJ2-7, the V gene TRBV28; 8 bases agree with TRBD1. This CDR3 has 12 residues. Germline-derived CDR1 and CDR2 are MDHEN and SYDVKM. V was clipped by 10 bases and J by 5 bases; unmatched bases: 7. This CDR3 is CATWTGNHEQYF. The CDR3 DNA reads TGTGCCACCTGGACAGGGAACCACGAGCAGTACTTC.

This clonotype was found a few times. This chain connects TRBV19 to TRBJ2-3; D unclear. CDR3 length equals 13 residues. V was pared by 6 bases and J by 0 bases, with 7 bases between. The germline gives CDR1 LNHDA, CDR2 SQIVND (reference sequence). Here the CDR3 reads CASRKSSTDTQYF. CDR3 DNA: TGTGCCAGTAGAAAAAGTAGCACAGATACGCAGTATTTT.

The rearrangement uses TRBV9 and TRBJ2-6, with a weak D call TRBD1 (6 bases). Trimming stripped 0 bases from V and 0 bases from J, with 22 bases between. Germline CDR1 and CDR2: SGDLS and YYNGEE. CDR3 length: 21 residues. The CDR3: CASSVAVRQGHTGSGANVLTF. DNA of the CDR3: TGTGCCAGCAGCGTAGCCGTGAGGCAGGGGCATACCGGCTCTGGGGCCAACGTCCTGACTTTC.

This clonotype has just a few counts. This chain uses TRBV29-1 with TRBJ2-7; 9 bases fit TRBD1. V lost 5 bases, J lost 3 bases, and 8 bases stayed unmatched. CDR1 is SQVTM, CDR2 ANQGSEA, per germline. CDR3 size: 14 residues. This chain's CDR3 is CSVPGQGGFYEQYF. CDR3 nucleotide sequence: TGCAGCGTTCCGGGACAGGGCGGTTTCTACGAGCAGTACTTC.

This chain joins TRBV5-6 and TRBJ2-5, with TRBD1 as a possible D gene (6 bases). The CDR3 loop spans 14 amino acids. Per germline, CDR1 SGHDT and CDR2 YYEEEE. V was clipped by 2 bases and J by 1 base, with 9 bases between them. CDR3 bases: TGTGCCAGCAGCTTCAGGGGCTTCCAAGAGACCCAGTACTTC. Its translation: CASSFRGFQETQYF.

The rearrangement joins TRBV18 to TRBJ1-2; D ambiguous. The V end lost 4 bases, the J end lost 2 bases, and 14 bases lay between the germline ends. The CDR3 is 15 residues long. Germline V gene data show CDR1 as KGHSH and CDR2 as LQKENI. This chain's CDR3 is CASSLVSGANYGYTF. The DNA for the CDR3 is TGTGCCAGCTCACTGGTGTCCGGAGCCAACTATGGCTACACCTTC.

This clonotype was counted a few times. This CDR3 reads CATSIDQGVYEQYF. CDR3 sequence (DNA): TGTGCCACCAGCATCGATCAGGGGGTCTACGAGCAGTACTTC. V is TRBV15 and J is TRBJ2-7; 7 nucleotides align to TRBD1. This CDR3 region has 14 residues. From germline, CDR1 is LNHNV and CDR2 YYDKDF (reference sequence). The trim removed 4 bases at V and 3 bases at J, leaving 6 bases unmatched.

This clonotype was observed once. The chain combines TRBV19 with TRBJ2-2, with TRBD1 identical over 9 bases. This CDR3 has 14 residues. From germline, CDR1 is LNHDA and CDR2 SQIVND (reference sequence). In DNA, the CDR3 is TGTGCACCCCCGGGACAGGGGAACACCGGGGAGCTGTTTTTT. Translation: CAPPGQGNTGELFF.

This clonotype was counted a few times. Written as DNA, the CDR3 is TGTGCCAGCAGCGTAGACCTAGGGAGTTCTGGAAACACCATATATTTT. Translating gives CASSVDLGSSGNTIYF. The rearrangement uses TRBV9 and TRBJ1-3, with D unresolved. The germline gives CDR1 SGDLS, CDR2 YYNGEE. V shed 0 bases and J shed 1 base, with 11 bases lying between them. This CDR3 comprises 16 residues.

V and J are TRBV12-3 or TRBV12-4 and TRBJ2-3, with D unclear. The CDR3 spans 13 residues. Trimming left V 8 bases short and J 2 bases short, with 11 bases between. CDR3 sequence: CASCQGFTDTQYF. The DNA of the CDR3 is TGTGCCAGCTGCCAAGGGTTCACAGATACGCAGTATTTT.

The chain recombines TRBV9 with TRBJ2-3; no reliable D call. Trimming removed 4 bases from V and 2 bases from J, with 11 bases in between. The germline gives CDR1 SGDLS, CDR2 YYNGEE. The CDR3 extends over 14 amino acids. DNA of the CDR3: TGTGCCAGCAGCCCCTCGATGATCACAGATACGCAGTATTTT. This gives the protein CASSPSMITDTQYF.

The CDR3 is CASSLRASTDTQYF. The CDR3, as DNA: TGTGCCAGCAGCTTAAGGGCCAGCACAGATACGCAGTATTTT. The chain recombines TRBV7-3 with TRBJ2-3; D is unresolved. This CDR3 comprises 14 residues. Trimming removed 1 base at V and 0 bases at J, with 5 bases between. Germline CDR1 is SGHTA and CDR2 is FQGTGA.

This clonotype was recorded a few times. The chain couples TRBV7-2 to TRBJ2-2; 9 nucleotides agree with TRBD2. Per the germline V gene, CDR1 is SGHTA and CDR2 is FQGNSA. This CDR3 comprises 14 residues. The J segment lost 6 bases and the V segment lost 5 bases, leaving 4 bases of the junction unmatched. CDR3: CASSRLAVAGELFF. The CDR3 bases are TGTGCCAGCAGCCGACTAGCGGTAGCCGGGGAGCTGTTTTTT.

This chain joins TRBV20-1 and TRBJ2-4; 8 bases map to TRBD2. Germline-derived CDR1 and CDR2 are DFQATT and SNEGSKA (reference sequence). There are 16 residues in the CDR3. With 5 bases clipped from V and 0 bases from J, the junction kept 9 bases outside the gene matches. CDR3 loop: CSAYPLAEPAKNIQYF. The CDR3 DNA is TGCAGTGCTTACCCACTAGCGGAGCCAGCCAAAAACATTCAGTACTTC.

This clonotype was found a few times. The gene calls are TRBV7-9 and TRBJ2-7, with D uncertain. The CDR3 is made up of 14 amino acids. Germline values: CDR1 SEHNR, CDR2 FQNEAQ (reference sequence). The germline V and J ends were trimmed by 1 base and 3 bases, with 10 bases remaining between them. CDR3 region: CASSLVGAYYEQYF. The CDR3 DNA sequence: TGTGCCAGCAGCTTAGTTGGAGCCTACTACGAGCAGTACTTC.

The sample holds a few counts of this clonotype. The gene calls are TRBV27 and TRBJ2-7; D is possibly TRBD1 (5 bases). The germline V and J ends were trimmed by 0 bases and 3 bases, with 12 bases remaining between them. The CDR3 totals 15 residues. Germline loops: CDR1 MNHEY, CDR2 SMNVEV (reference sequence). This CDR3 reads CASSLSFDRNYEQYF. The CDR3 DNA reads TGTGCCAGCAGTTTATCTTTTGACAGAAACTACGAGCAGTACTTC.

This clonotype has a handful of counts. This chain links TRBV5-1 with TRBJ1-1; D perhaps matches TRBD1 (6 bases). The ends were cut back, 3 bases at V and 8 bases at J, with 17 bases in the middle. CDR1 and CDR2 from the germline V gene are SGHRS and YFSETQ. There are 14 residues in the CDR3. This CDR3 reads CASSSDVQGSEAFF. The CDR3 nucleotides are TGCGCCAGCAGCTCGGATGTGCAGGGGTCCGAAGCTTTCTTT.

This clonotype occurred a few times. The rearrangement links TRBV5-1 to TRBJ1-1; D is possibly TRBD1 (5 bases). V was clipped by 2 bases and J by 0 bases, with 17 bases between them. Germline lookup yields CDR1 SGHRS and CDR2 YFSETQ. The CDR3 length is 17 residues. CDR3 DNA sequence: TGCGCCAGCAGCTTACCGCGGGTCCAGGGAGTGAACACTGAAGCTTTCTTT. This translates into CASSLPRVQGVNTEAFF.